Sequencing of this T cell receptor beta chain was carried out in a study of technical replicates of blood from a few donors. Losses at the gene ends were 0 bases for V and 4 bases for J; bases not matched to a gene: 5. The CDR3 runs 15 residues. From germline, CDR1 is SGDLS and CDR2 YYNGEE. Repertoires were generated with immunoSEQ multiplex PCR, while TCRdb's copy carries only in-frame clones and drops some. The sample has over 55,000 clones, approximately 86% seen once. The chain recombines TRBV9 with TRBJ2-3; 7 positions match TRBD2. The source is a human donor in good health. Some clones in this sample may be carry-over from other donors' samples. The sample taken for sequencing was PBMCs. CDR3 region: CASSVAGTMADTQYF. The CDR3 coding sequence is TGTGCCAGCAGCGTAGCTGGGACTATGGCAGATACGCAGTATTTT.